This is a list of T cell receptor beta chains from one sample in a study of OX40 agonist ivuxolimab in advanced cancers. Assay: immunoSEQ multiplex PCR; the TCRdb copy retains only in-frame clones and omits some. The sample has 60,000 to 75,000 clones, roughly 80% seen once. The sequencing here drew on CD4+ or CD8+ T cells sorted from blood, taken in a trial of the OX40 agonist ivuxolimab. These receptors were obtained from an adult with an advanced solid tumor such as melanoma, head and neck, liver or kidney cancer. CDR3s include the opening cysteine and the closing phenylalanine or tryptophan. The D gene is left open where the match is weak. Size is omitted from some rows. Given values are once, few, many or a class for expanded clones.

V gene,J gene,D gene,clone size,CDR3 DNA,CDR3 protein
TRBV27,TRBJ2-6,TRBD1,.,TGTGCCAGCAGCGGGGACAGGGGGCATAATGGGGCCAACGTCCTGACTTTC,CASSGDRGHNGANVLTF
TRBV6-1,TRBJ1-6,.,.,TGTGCCAGCACTGCACTGCCCTATAATTCACCCCTCCACTTT,CASTALPYNSPLHF
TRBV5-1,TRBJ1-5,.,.,TGCGCCAGCAGCTTGACAGGGAGCAATCAGCCCCAGCATTTT,CASSLTGSNQPQHF
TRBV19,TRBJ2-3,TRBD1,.,TGTGCCAGTAGCCTTGGACAGGGGTCAGATACGCAGTATTTT,CASSLGQGSDTQYF
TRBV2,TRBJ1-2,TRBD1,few,TGTGCCAGCAGTGGGGACAGGAACTATGGCTACACCTTC,CASSGDRNYGYTF
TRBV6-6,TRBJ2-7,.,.,TGTGCCAGCAGTTACTCCCCTTCCGAGCAGTACTTC,CASSYSPSEQYF
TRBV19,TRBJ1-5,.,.,TGTGCCAGCCTCCTTAGAGGGGCTAATCAGCCCCAGCATTTT,CASLLRGANQPQHF
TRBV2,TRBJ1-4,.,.,TGTGCCAGCAGTGAACGAGGGACTCTTGAAAAACTGTTTTTT,CASSERGTLEKLFF
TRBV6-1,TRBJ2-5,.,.,TGTGCCAGCGAACAGGAAGAGGACAGCGAGACCCAGTACTTC,CASEQEEDSETQYF
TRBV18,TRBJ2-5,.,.,TGTGCCAGCTCAGCAGGGACGGTGGAGACCCAGTACTTC,CASSAGTVETQYF
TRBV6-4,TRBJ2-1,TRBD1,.,TGTGCCAGCAGAATGACAGGGTCCAATGAGCAGTTCTTC,CASRMTGSNEQFF
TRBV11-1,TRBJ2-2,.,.,TGTGCCAGCAGCCAGACCAAAGGGGGGTACACCGGGGAGCTGTTTTTT,CASSQTKGGYTGELFF
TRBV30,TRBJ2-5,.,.,TGTGCCTGCCAGCCCGGGGAGCAAGAGACCCAGTACTTC,CACQPGEQETQYF
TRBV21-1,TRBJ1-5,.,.,TGTGCCAGCAGCAAGGGACAGGGCACCAATCAGCCCCAGCATTTT,CASSKGQGTNQPQHF
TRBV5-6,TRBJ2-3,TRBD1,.,TGTGCCAGCAGCTTGCTTGGGACAGGGGGCACAGATACGCAGTATTTT,CASSLLGTGGTDTQYF
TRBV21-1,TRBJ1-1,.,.,TGTGCCAGCAGCAAAGGGAAGGGTATGGGCACTGAAGCTTTCTTT,CASSKGKGMGTEAFF
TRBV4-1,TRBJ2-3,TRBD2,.,TGCGCCAGCAGCCGAACTAGCGGGGGGGCCGGCACAGATACGCAGTATTTT,CASSRTSGGAGTDTQYF
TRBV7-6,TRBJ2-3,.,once,TGTGCCAGCAGCTTATTGTCGCAGGGCACAGATACGCAGTATTTT,CASSLLSQGTDTQYF
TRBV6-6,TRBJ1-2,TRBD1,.,TGTGCCAGCAGTTACTCAACAGGGGTTAGCTATGGCTACACCTTC,CASSYSTGVSYGYTF
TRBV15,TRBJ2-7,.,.,TGTGCCACCAGCAGCTTGGGGTACGAGCAGTACTTC,CATSSLGYEQYF
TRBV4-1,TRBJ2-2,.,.,TGCGCCAGCAGCCAAGATCTTGACCGAAACACCGGGGAGCTGTTTTTT,CASSQDLDRNTGELFF
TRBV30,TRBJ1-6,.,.,TGTGCCTGGAGTGTGACAGGTCCCAAGGTAGGCCTCCACTTT,CAWSVTGPKVGLHF
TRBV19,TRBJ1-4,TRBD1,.,TGTGCCAGTAGTATACTGCGGGAAACAGGGGGAAGGGGAAAACTGTTTTTT,CASSILRETGGRGKLFF
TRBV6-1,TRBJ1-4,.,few,TGTGCCAGCAGTGGTGACAGATATACTTCGGGACTGTTTTTT,CASSGDRYTSGLFF
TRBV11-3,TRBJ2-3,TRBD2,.,TGTGCCAGCAGCCCTCGGACTAGCGGGGTATCAACAGATACGCAGTATTTT,CASSPRTSGVSTDTQYF
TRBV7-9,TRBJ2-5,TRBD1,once,TGTGCCAGCAGCTTTTTACAGGGGACCGAGACCCAGTACTTC,CASSFLQGTETQYF
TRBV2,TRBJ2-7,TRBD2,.,TGTGCCAGCAGTGAACGGGCTAGCGGGCCTAACGAGCAGTACTTC,CASSERASGPNEQYF
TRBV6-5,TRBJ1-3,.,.,TGTGCCAGCAGTTACTCAAGGGCCCACTCTGGAAACACCATATATTTT,CASSYSRAHSGNTIYF
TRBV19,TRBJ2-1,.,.,TGTGCCAGTAGTATATGGGGGTCAGTACAGCAGTTCTTC,CASSIWGSVQQFF
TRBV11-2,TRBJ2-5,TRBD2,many,TGTGCCAGCAGCACCCAGGGACTAGCGGAGGAGACCCAGTACTTC,CASSTQGLAEETQYF
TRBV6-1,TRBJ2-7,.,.,TGTGCCAGCAGTGAAACATACTACGAGCAGTACTTC,CASSETYYEQYF
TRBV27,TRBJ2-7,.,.,TGTGCCAGCAGTTTATCCCCTGGTGGGGGATCGGGGGAGCAGTACTTC,CASSLSPGGGSGEQYF
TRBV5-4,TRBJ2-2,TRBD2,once,TGTGCCAGCACTAGCGGGGGGGCCTTCGGCGGGGAGCTGTTTTTT,CASTSGGAFGGELFF
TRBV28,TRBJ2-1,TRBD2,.,TGTGCCAGCACCCTAGGGAGCGGGGGGGCAAACGTGGGGTTCTTC,CASTLGSGGANVGFF
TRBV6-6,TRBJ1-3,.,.,TGTGCCAGCGAAAATCCAGGGTTTGGAGGCACCATATATTTT,CASENPGFGGTIYF
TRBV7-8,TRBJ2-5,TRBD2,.,TGTGCCAGCAGCCCTCGACTAGCGGGGGGCCCCCAAGAGACCCAGTACTTC,CASSPRLAGGPQETQYF
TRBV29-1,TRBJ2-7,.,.,TGCAGCGTTGAAGCGGGGGCGCAAGAGCAGTACTTC,CSVEAGAQEQYF
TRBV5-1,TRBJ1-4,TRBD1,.,TGCGCCAGCAGCCTAAGACAGGGACGTAATGAAAAACTGTTTTTT,CASSLRQGRNEKLFF